Presented here are 31 T cell receptor beta chains from one specimen sequenced in a study of shared clonotypes between healthy human individuals. Assay used: immunoSEQ multiplex PCR; TCRdb lists only in-frame clones, some missing. The table lists approximately 2,300,000 clones, roughly 90% of them singletons. The sequenced sample was naive CD4+ T cells from PBMCs. Subset defined: CD45RA+ positively selected. These receptors were collected from a man between 18 and 35 years old in good health. Some clones in this sample may be carry-over from other donors' samples.

As to this clone: The same CDR3 is also encoded by other DNA sequences in this sample. The rearrangement joins TRBV2 to TRBJ2-5; D ambiguous. Trimming removed 5 bases from V and 4 bases from J, with 2 bases in between. Germline V lookup: CDR1 SNHLY, CDR2 FYNNEI. This CDR3 has 10 amino acids. The CDR3 loop is CASSPETQYF. CDR3 coding DNA: TGTGCCAGCAGTCCAGAGACCCAGTACTTC.

The chain employs TRBV18 and TRBJ2-1; a possible D gene is TRBD1 (6 bases). Trimming took off 3 bases at V and 7 bases at J, with 10 bases between the two ends. Per the germline V gene, CDR1 is KGHSH and CDR2 is LQKENI. This CDR3 spans 13 amino acids. Here the CDR3 DNA reads TGTGCCAGCTCACCGACAGGTTTTAATGAGCAGTTCTTC. Its translation: CASSPTGFNEQFF.

The V gene is TRBV9, the J gene TRBJ1-1, with unresolved D. The germline gives CDR1 SGDLS, CDR2 YYNGEE. The CDR3 is 13 residues long. V lost 2 bases and J 2 bases, leaving 7 bases between the germline ends. The CDR3 DNA is TGTGCCAGCAGCGTTTCAGATAACACTGAAGCTTTCTTT. Its translation is CASSVSDNTEAFF.

The table lists this clone with a count of one. This chain connects TRBV5-1 to TRBJ2-2; 9 nucleotides match TRBD2. This CDR3 region has 16 residues. The germline CDR1 and CDR2 sequences are SGHRS and YFSETQ. J gave up 7 bases and V 2 bases, and 9 bases lay outside the gene matches. CDR3 in amino acids: CASSLDTAGGNGELFF. The CDR3 region has the DNA TGCGCCAGCAGCTTAGATACAGCGGGAGGAAACGGGGAGCTGTTTTTT.

The chain joins TRBV16 to TRBJ1-2; tentative D call: TRBD1 (5 bases). Germline V lookup: CDR1 KGHSY, CDR2 FQNENV. This CDR3 has 15 amino acids. Trimming left V 7 bases short and J 7 bases short, with 22 bases between. CDR3 in amino acids: CASTRDPWSSLGYTF. CDR3 sequence (DNA): TGTGCCAGCACCCGGGACCCCTGGTCGTCGCTTGGCTACACCTTC.

As concerns this clone: Other DNA sequences within the sample encode an identical CDR3. This chain links TRBV9 with TRBJ2-3; 11 bases match TRBD2. Unmatched junction bases numbered 2, after V lost 2 bases and J lost 3 bases. The CDR3 runs to 15 residues. Germline V gene data show CDR1 as SGDLS and CDR2 as YYNGEE. The CDR3 nucleotides are TGTGCCAGCAGCGTCGGGACTAGCGGAACAGATACGCAGTATTTT. Protein product: CASSVGTSGTDTQYF.

This rearrangement joins TRBV5-1 to TRBJ2-5, with D uncertain. In germline, CDR1 is SGHRS, CDR2 YFSETQ. Trimming pared 1 base from V and 1 base from J, leaving 17 bases between. The CDR3 totals 17 residues. The CDR3 protein is CASSLSGPSSGQETQYF. The CDR3 coding sequence is TGCGCCAGCAGCTTGTCCGGGCCCTCCTCGGGCCAAGAGACCCAGTACTTC. The complete variable domain, with remaining parts taken from reference TRBV5-1 and TRBJ2-5, reads KAGVTQTPRYLIKTRGQQVTLSCSPISGHRSVSWYQQTPGQGLQFLFEYFSETQRNKGNFPGRFSGRQFSNSRSEMNVSTLELGDSALYLCASSLSGPSSGQETQYFGPGTRLLVL.

V and J are TRBV19 and TRBJ2-7, with TRBD2 matching 11 bases. After removal of 7 bases from V and 2 bases from J, the junction contained 10 bases not matched to a gene. The CDR3 covers 16 residues. Per germline, CDR1 LNHDA and CDR2 SQIVND (reference sequence). As DNA, the CDR3 is TGTGCCAGTAAGATCTCGGGACTAGCGGCAACCTACGAGCAGTACTTC. Protein sequence: CASKISGLAATYEQYF.

This sequence joins TRBV28 and TRBJ1-5; 8 positions match TRBD1. CDR3 length equals 16 residues. Losses at the gene ends were 8 bases for V and 1 base for J; bases not matched to a gene: 10. Per germline, CDR1 MDHEN and CDR2 SYDVKM. CDR3 nucleotide sequence: TGTGCCAGCGCTTGGACAGGGCCTTTGAGCAATCAGCCCCAGCATTTT. Protein: CASAWTGPLSNQPQHF.

V usage is TRBV5-4 and J usage is TRBJ2-7, with D hard to call. Trimming stripped 4 bases from V and 2 bases from J, with 16 bases between. The germline V gene encodes CDR1 SGHNT and CDR2 YYREEE (reference sequence). This CDR3 spans 15 amino acids. The CDR3: CASSLTSTSPYEQYF. As DNA, the CDR3 is TGTGCCAGCAGCCTTACAAGTACCTCCCCCTACGAGCAGTACTTC.

The chain combines TRBV5-4 with TRBJ1-4; TRBD1 might be the D (6 bases). CDR3 length: 14 residues. Germline-derived CDR1 and CDR2 are SGHNT and YYREEE (reference sequence). The ends were cut back, 4 bases at V and 0 bases at J, with 7 bases in the middle. The CDR3 spells CASSPGATNEKLFF. CDR3 DNA sequence: TGTGCCAGCAGCCCAGGGGCAACTAATGAAAAACTGTTTTTT.

This clone was detected once. The CDR3 DNA is TGTGCCATCAGTGAGTGGGGCAGTGGCTATGGCTACACCTTC. Protein product: CAISEWGSGYGYTF. The rearrangement joins TRBV10-3 to TRBJ1-2; tentatively, D is TRBD1 (5 bases). Germline values: CDR1 ENHRY, CDR2 SYGVKD. The CDR3 has 14 amino acids. The V and J ends lost 1 base and 4 bases respectively, with 10 bases between them.

This clone was found once. The V call is TRBV6-1, the J call TRBJ1-2; perhaps TRBD1 as D (6 bases). Germline V gene lookup returns CDR1 MNHNS and CDR2 SASEGT. The CDR3 has 13 amino acids. Between the trimmed V and J ends, which lost 3 bases and 8 bases, there was a span of 13 bases. Here the CDR3 reads CASSDPTGFGYTF. In DNA, the CDR3 is TGTGCCAGCAGTGACCCGACAGGATTCGGCTACACCTTC.

The chain couples TRBV5-1 to TRBJ1-1, with unresolved D. CDR3 length equals 14 residues. Germline CDR1 SGHRS, CDR2 YFSETQ. V was trimmed by 4 bases and J by 0 bases, leaving 10 bases between them. This CDR3 reads CASSVGSVNTEAFF. CDR3 coding DNA: TGCGCCAGCAGCGTTGGGTCGGTGAACACTGAAGCTTTCTTT.

This chain links TRBV28 with TRBJ1-4, with D possibly matching TRBD1 (5 bases). The germline V gene encodes CDR1 MDHEN and CDR2 SYDVKM. The V end lost 10 bases, the J end lost 12 bases, and 12 bases lay between the germline ends. The CDR3 consists of 10 residues. The CDR3 protein is CATLRDELFF. CDR3 sequence (DNA): TGTGCCACCCTAAGGGACGAACTGTTTTTT. Variable domain in full (rest from reference TRBV28 and TRBJ1-4): DVKVTQSSRYLVKRTGEKVFLECVQDMDHENMFWYRQDPGLGLRLIYFSYDVKMKEKGDIPEGYSVSREKKERFSLILESASTNQTSMYLCATLRDELFFGSGTQLSVL.

This clone was recorded once. At one boundary the junction diverges from the germline segment, which might be a read error. The chain joins TRBV5-1 to TRBJ1-1; TRBD1 is a possible D gene (6 bases). Germline lookup yields CDR1 SGHRS and CDR2 YFSETQ. The CDR3 has 13 residues. The CDR3 coding sequence is TGCGCCAGCAGGGGGGACACGGGAGAGGTCCGGGTCTTT. This gives the protein CASRGDTGEVRVF.

The J gene is TRBJ2-5, the V gene TRBV27, with D hard to call. CDR3 length equals 13 residues. In germline, CDR1 is MNHEY, CDR2 SMNVEV (reference sequence). V gave up 5 bases and J gave up 6 bases, with 13 bases separating them. The CDR3 loop is CASSPLAEQTQYF. As DNA, the CDR3 is TGTGCCAGCAGTCCCTTGGCCGAACAGACCCAGTACTTC.

This CDR3 is CASSEISETQYF. CDR3 nucleotide sequence: TGTGCCAGCAGTGAGATCAGTGAGACCCAGTACTTC. The rearrangement uses TRBV6-1 and TRBJ2-5; unclear D gene. Deletions cut 3 bases from V and 5 bases from J, with 7 bases between. Germline-derived CDR1 and CDR2 are MNHNS and SASEGT. CDR3 size: 12 residues.

The chain couples TRBV2 to TRBJ1-5; D not resolved. The CDR3 length is 13 residues. Trimming removed 8 bases at V and 4 bases at J, with 12 bases between. CDR1 and CDR2 (germline): SNHLY, FYNNEI. The CDR3 DNA follows: TGTGCCAGCGGGCAGGATGGGAATCAGCCCCAGCATTTT. It yields the protein CASGQDGNQPQHF.

Regarding this clone: The sample has other DNA sequences that encode this CDR3 too. This chain connects TRBV5-1 to TRBJ1-1, with 7 bases lining up with TRBD1. V gave up 4 bases and J gave up 1 base; unmatched junction bases: 4. CDR3 length: 14 residues. Germline loops: CDR1 SGHRS, CDR2 YFSETQ. The DNA for the CDR3 is TGCGCCAGCAGCGAACAGGGGCCGAACACTGAAGCTTTCTTT. Translated: CASSEQGPNTEAFF.

This clone was seen just once. The chain employs TRBV29-1 and TRBJ2-1; the match to TRBD2 covers 7 bases. The CDR3 is 14 residues long. Germline values: CDR1 SQVTM, CDR2 ANQGSEA. Trimming cost V 5 bases and J 5 bases; bases outside gene matches: 9. CDR3: CSVPGSGANNEQFF. CDR3 nucleotide sequence: TGCAGCGTTCCGGGGAGCGGGGCCAACAATGAGCAGTTCTTC.

The chain carries TRBV7-9 and TRBJ1-2; perhaps TRBD1 as D (6 bases). CDR1 SEHNR and CDR2 FQNEAQ come from the germline V gene (reference sequence). The V end was cut by 0 bases, the J end by 7 bases, with 15 bases between. This CDR3 region has 15 residues. The CDR3 DNA reads TGTGCCAGCAGCTTAGCCCATTCAGGGGCGGGTGGCTACACCTTC. This encodes CASSLAHSGAGGYTF.

The rearrangement links TRBV7-2 to TRBJ2-7, with 8 positions matching TRBD1. With V trimmed by 5 bases and J by 4 bases, 13 bases remained unmatched. The CDR3 extends over 16 amino acids. The germline CDR1 and CDR2 sequences are SGHTA and FQGNSA. CDR3 residues: CASSRRGRGQSYEQYF. The CDR3 DNA reads as TGTGCCAGCAGCCGAAGGGGCAGGGGGCAATCTTACGAGCAGTACTTC.

This clone was seen just once. The rearrangement links TRBV18 to TRBJ2-4; D may be TRBD1 (6 bases). The CDR3 length is 14 residues. V dropped 6 bases and J dropped 2 bases, with 11 bases sitting between them. In germline, CDR1 is KGHSH, CDR2 LQKENI. The chain's CDR3 is CASSLGTPKNIQYF. The CDR3 region has the DNA TGTGCCAGCTCCCTCGGGACACCCAAAAACATTCAGTACTTC.

The rearrangement joins TRBV5-8 to TRBJ1-5, with 9 positions matching TRBD1. From germline, CDR1 is SGHTS and CDR2 YDEGEE. J was trimmed by 6 bases and V by 0 bases; bases with no gene match: 4. This CDR3 region has 15 residues. The CDR3 DNA is TGTGCCAGCAGCTTGGAGGGGACAGGGCGTCAGCCCCAGCATTTT. This codes for CASSLEGTGRQPQHF.

The V call is TRBV4-2, the J call TRBJ2-3; 9 bases map to TRBD2. This CDR3 has 20 residues. Losses at the gene ends were 3 bases for V and 0 bases for J; bases not matched to a gene: 16. CDR1 LGHNA and CDR2 YNFKEQ come from the germline V gene. The CDR3: CASSHRFGESGRTSTDTQYF. In nucleotides, the CDR3 is TGTGCCAGCAGCCACCGCTTCGGCGAAAGCGGGAGGACTAGCACAGATACGCAGTATTTT.

A single count supports this clone. The V gene is TRBV28, the J gene TRBJ2-5, with D hard to call. CDR1 is MDHEN, CDR2 SYDVKM, per germline. Trimming left V 5 bases short and J 5 bases short, with 15 bases between. The CDR3 is 14 residues long. In DNA, the CDR3 is TGTGCCAGCAGTCCCGGCCAGGCGATGGAGACCCAGTACTTC. It is translated as CASSPGQAMETQYF.

The rearrangement joins TRBV5-6 to TRBJ2-1, with D uncertain. Trimming cost V 4 bases and J 0 bases, with 14 bases left between them. The CDR3 contains 16 residues. In germline, CDR1 is SGHDT, CDR2 YYEEEE. The CDR3 DNA follows: TGTGCCAGCAGCGGTAGAGGACGCCGCTCCTACAATGAGCAGTTCTTC. Amino acids: CASSGRGRRSYNEQFF.

This sequence joins TRBV11-1 and TRBJ1-2; no clear D. The CDR3 runs 13 residues. CDR1 is SGHAT, CDR2 FQDESV, per germline (reference sequence). The ends were cut back, 2 bases at V and 4 bases at J, with 8 bases in the middle. CDR3: CASSLPWGYGYTF. In DNA form, the CDR3 reads TGTGCCAGCAGCTTACCCTGGGGCTATGGCTACACCTTC.

This chain uses TRBV10-3 with TRBJ1-2; tentatively, D is TRBD1 (6 bases). The V end lost 6 bases, the J end lost 0 bases, and 11 bases lay between the germline ends. The CDR3 loop spans 14 amino acids. Germline V gene sequence: CDR1 ENHRY, CDR2 SYGVKD. The CDR3, as DNA: TGTGCCATCAGCTACAGGGATTCTAACTATGGCTACACCTTC. This sequence encodes CAISYRDSNYGYTF.

On this clone: Different DNA sequences within this sample yield the same CDR3. CDR3 in amino acids: CASSSQGNEKLFF. The CDR3 DNA sequence: TGCGCCAGCAGCTCACAGGGAAATGAAAAACTGTTTTTT. The chain has TRBV5-1 and TRBJ1-4; a possible D gene is TRBD1 (6 bases). Looked up from germline, CDR1 is SGHRS and CDR2 is YFSETQ. Trimming cost V 3 bases and J 5 bases, with 8 bases left between them. CDR3 length: 13 amino acids.